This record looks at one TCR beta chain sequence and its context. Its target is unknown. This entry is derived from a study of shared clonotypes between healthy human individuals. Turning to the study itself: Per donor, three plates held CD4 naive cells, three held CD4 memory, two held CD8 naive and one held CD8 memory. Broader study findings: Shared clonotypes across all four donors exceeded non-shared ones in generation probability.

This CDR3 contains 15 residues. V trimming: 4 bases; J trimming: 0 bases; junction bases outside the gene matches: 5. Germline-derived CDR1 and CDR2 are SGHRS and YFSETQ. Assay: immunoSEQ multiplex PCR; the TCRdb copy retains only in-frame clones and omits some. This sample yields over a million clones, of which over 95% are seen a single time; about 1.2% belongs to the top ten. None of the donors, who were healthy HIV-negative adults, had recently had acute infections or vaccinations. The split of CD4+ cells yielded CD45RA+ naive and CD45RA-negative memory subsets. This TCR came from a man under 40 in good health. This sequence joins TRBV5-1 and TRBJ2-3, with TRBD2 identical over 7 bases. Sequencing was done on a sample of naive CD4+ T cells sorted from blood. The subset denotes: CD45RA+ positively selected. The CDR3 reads CASSRSGTSTDTQYF. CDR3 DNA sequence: TGCGCCAGCAGCCGAAGCGGGACTAGCACAGATACGCAGTATTTT.